This record looks at one T cell receptor (beta chain) sequence and its context. This sample was taken from a study of blood T cell repertoires in COVID-19. Study overall: PBMCs, B-cell-depleted T cells, or T cells provided the cDNA or gDNA that made up the material.

In the authors' workflow: Reference gene primer amplification gave estimated nucleated cell counts. Libraries were prepared by immunoSEQ multiplex PCR; TCRdb keeps only in-frame clonotypes and omits some of them. V and J calls and clone size are those listed in that table; D and trimming were worked out from the DNA. The sample lists 130,000 to 150,000 clones, 87% occurring once. Per germline, CDR1 KGHDR and CDR2 SFDVKD. The CDR3 totals 15 residues. V lost 4 bases and J lost 5, with 15 bases in between. Sequencing input: peripheral blood. The TCR was taken from a woman in her 50s with acute or convalescent COVID-19. The chain uses TRBV24-1 and TRBJ2-3, with unresolved D. The CDR3, as DNA: TGTGCCACCAGTGACCTCCACGGCCGCGGAGATACGCAGTATTTT. Protein product: CATSDLHGRGDTQYF.